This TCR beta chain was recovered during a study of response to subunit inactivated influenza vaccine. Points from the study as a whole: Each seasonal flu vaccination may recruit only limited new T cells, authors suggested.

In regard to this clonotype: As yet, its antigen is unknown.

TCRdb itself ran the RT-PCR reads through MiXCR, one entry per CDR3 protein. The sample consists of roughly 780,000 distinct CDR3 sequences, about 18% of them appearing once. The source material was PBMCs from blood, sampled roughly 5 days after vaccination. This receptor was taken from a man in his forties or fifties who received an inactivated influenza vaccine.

In DNA, the CDR3 is TGTGCCAGCTCCCCGATGAGGGGCACAGATACGCAGTATTTT. Protein: CASSPMRGTDTQYF. The rearrangement links TRBV18 to TRBJ2-3; weak D call: TRBD2 (5 bases). The CDR3 is made up of 14 amino acids. V dropped 6 bases and J dropped 1 base, with 11 bases sitting between them. In germline, CDR1 is KGHSH, CDR2 LQKENI. The variable domain in full, with the rest retrieved from reference TRBV18 and TRBJ2-3, is NAGVMQNPRHLVRRRGQEARLRCSPMKGHSHVYWYRQLPEEGLKFMVYLQKENIIDESGMPKERFSAEFPKEGPSILRIQQVVRGDSAAYFCASSPMRGTDTQYFGPGTRLTVL.